This T cell receptor beta chain is from a study of Graves' ophthalmopathy and Graves' hyperthyroidism. V shed 4 bases and J 3 bases; nucleotides not matched to a gene: 10. The germline V gene encodes CDR1 SGHDN and CDR2 FVKESK. CDR3 length equals 17 residues. This clonotype came up many times. From RNA, the CDR3 regions of TCR beta chains were amplified and sequenced. HTBI-primed first-round RT-PCR preceded second-round multiplex PCR. TCRdb re-analysed the multiplex PCR reads in MiXCR, keeping a single row per CDR3 protein. The table includes 1 million to 1.3 million distinct CDR3 sequences, approximately 35% detected once.

The sequencing input was peripheral blood or thyroid tissue (not recorded which). The receptor's source is an adult man with Graves' hyperthyroidism. V and J are TRBV14 and TRBJ2-5; TRBD2 aligns across 11 bases. CDR3 residues: CASSPLALLAGEETQYF. The CDR3 DNA reads TGTGCCAGCAGCCCATTGGCCCTACTAGCGGGAGAAGAGACCCAGTACTTC.